This T cell receptor beta chain is from a study of patients and donors after allogeneic stem cell transplantation. This CDR3 is 13 amino acids long. The germline V and J ends were trimmed by 5 bases and 0 bases, with 7 bases remaining between them. Per germline, CDR1 LNHDA and CDR2 SQIVND (reference sequence). TCRdb processed the RT-PCR reads anew with MiXCR; each CDR3 protein has one entry. The sample consists of more than 25,000 distinct CDR3 sequences, more than 8% of them appearing once. This clonotype was detected a few times. This sequence joins TRBV19 and TRBJ1-2; a weak D match, TRBD1 (6 bases). The clonotype was recovered from a human donor who was either an allogeneic HSCT recipient or a stem cell or donor lymphocyte infusion donor (not recorded which). It is not recorded whose cells these are; they may come from a transplant donor. The source material was blood, either unsorted or a sorted T cell fraction (not recorded which). DNA for the CDR3: TGTGCCAGTAGTCGGACAGCTAACTATGGCTACACCTTC. Its protein is CASSRTANYGYTF.